This T cell receptor beta chain comes out of a study of blood T cell repertoires in COVID-19. At the level of the study: The study drew acute and convalescent COVID-19 samples from the United States, Italy and Spain. T cells, B-cell-depleted T cells, or PBMCs supplied cDNA or gDNA.

Per germline, CDR1 LGHNA and CDR2 YSLEER. The CDR3 is 15 amino acids. The ends were cut back, 6 bases at V and 2 bases at J, with 15 bases in the middle. In the source study's methods: Quantification of nucleated cells was approximated via reference gene primer amplification. Sequenced by immunoSEQ multiplex PCR; TCRdb stores in-frame clones only, minus some. From that table come the V and J calls and clone size; the DNA was used to work out D and trimming. The data hold about 150,000 clones, with 85% to 95% observed a single time. This receptor was taken from a man over 45 with acute or convalescent COVID-19. The sequencing sample was made of peripheral blood. The chain joins TRBV4-3 to TRBJ2-3; D gene ambiguous. For the CDR3, the DNA is TGCGCCAGCAGTCCCTTGGTAGCTGACACAGATACGCAGTATTTT. Protein product: CASSPLVADTDTQYF.